This TCR beta chain came from a study of graft-versus-host responses after intestinal transplantation. Study as a whole: Tacrolimus and steroids were given for about 3 years to all recipients after anti-thymocyte globulin induction. Study-level results: Among recipient marrow samples, GvH clones were found; some appeared first in ileum or blood. Those patients showing graft-donor T cell macrochimerism displayed high graft-versus-host to host-versus-graft clonal ratios in allografts. GvH clone levels peaked in circulation, and this peak was associated with early post-transplant HvG declines.

Regarding this clone: Its antigen is unknown.

Clones were read by immunoSEQ multiplex PCR, and TCRdb kept only the in-frame ones, dropping some. This sample has some 86,000 clones, with roughly 90% found just once. This CDR3 has 15 amino acids. The V gene's germline CDR1 is SGDLS and CDR2 YYNGEE. Deletions cut 0 bases from V and 13 bases from J, with 21 bases between. The source is a human donor who was the organ donor for an intestinal transplant. Material: unstimulated CD4+ T cells sorted from spleen or lymph node cells, obtained before transplant. The V call is TRBV9, the J call TRBJ2-3; D perhaps matches TRBD2 (6 bases). CDR3 protein: CASSVDGGVGTAKYF. The DNA of the CDR3 is TGTGCCAGCAGCGTAGACGGGGGTGTTGGGACTGCTAAGTATTTT. Full variable domain (outside the CDR3, taken from reference TRBV9 and TRBJ2-3): DSGVTQTPKHLITATGQRVTLRCSPRSGDLSVYWYQQSLDQGLQFLIQYYNGEERAKGNILERFSAQQFPDLHSELNLSSLELGDSALYFCASSVDGGVGTAKYFGPGTRLTVL.